The T cell receptor (beta chain) under discussion was sequenced for a study of T cell responses to AZD1222 COVID-19 vaccine. Study-wide results and caveats: After two AZD1222 doses, spike-specific TCR breadth and depth rose versus day 0. At baseline, seropositivity was found in only 6 or 7 AZD1222 recipients. A mostly white British donor set with more females was recruited, and clonal diversity was possibly underestimated. Distributed over spike, vaccine-associated CD4 TCRs predominated at 160-218 and 743-854.

As regards this clone: Its antigen is as yet unknown.

V shed 5 bases and J 12 bases; nucleotides not matched to a gene: 32. Germline assignment: CDR1 MDHEN and CDR2 SYDVKM. The CDR3 sequence is 23 residues long. Data came from immunoSEQ multiplex PCR; TCRdb stores just in-frame clones and leaves some out. The profile shows 110,000 to 150,000 clones, roughly 92% of them singletons. The source material was peripheral blood, sampled on day 0 of AZD1222 vaccination. This receptor was obtained from an adult in good health. The V and J genes are TRBV28 and TRBJ2-1; 15 nucleotides line up with TRBD2. Written as DNA, the CDR3 is TGTGCCAGCAGTCCCACAGGATCCCGGACTAGCGGGAGGGCCCTAAGCGGGGGTCTTCGGCAGTTCTTC. This sequence encodes CASSPTGSRTSGRALSGGLRQFF. Drawing the rest from reference TRBV28 and TRBJ2-1, the complete variable domain is DVKVTQSSRYLVKRTGEKVFLECVQDMDHENMFWYRQDPGLGLRLIYFSYDVKMKEKGDIPEGYSVSREKKERFSLILESASTNQTSMYLCASSPTGSRTSGRALSGGLRQFFGPGTRLTVL.